Below are 12 T cell receptor beta chains sequenced from a single sample in a study of regulatory T cells in long-lasting Graves disease. The time point here: persistent/refractory GD, antithyroid drugs over 5 years with positive TRAb. PBMC-extracted RNA yielded the TCR library. Arm-PCR of CDR3 regions and iRepertoire HTBI primers were used to build TCR beta libraries. One entry per CDR3 protein results from TCRdb running MiXCR on the multiplex PCR reads. The sample lists around 460,000 distinct CDR3 sequences, 20% to 25% occurring once. Sequenced here: peripheral blood mononuclear cells (PBMCs), sampled when the disease was refractory, from a patient treated with antithyroid drugs. The source is a female donor with Graves disease.

This sequence joins TRBV20-1 and TRBJ1-2; D ambiguous. CDR3 length: 14 amino acids. The V and J ends lost 0 bases and 7 bases respectively, with 15 bases between them. Germline V gene sequence: CDR1 DFQATT, CDR2 SNEGSKA (reference sequence). The CDR3 here is CSARDSAGKPGYTF. CDR3 in DNA: TGCAGTGCTAGAGATTCGGCGGGAAAACCTGGCTACACCTTC.

Concerning this clonotype: The missing conserved phenylalanine or tryptophan at the end of this CDR3 makes a read error likely. This chain joins TRBV10-3 and TRBJ1-2; TRBD1 aligns across 8 bases. The CDR3 spans 14 residues. The V gene end was trimmed by 2 bases and the J gene end by 2 bases; junction bases not matched to a gene: 1. The germline V gene has CDR1 ENHRY and CDR2 SYGVKD. CDR3 in DNA: TGTGCCATCAGTGAGGGGGACAGGAACTATGGCTACACCCTC. It specifies CAISEGDRNYGYTL.

This clonotype was counted many times. The chain joins TRBV28 to TRBJ2-7; 7 nucleotides line up with TRBD2. Germline values: CDR1 MDHEN, CDR2 SYDVKM. The trim removed 6 bases at V and 3 bases at J, leaving 11 bases unmatched. There are 15 residues in the CDR3. The CDR3 DNA reads TGTGCCAGCAGCCCGGGGGGTCAAGGCTTCTACGAGCAGTACTTC. Translation gives CASSPGGQGFYEQYF.

V and J are TRBV27 and TRBJ2-7; no clear D. Germline-derived CDR1 and CDR2 are MNHEY and SMNVEV (reference sequence). Trimming removed 0 bases at V and 3 bases at J, with 9 bases between. CDR3 length: 14 residues. CDR3 bases: TGTGCCAGCAGTTTATCGCCAGGAGACTACGAGCAGTACTTC. Protein product: CASSLSPGDYEQYF.

This clonotype occurred a few times. The chain is built from TRBV20-1 and TRBJ1-1; a weak D match, TRBD1 (5 bases). The CDR3 totals 14 residues. From germline, CDR1 is DFQATT and CDR2 SNEGSKA (reference sequence). V dropped 0 bases and J dropped 1 base, with 9 bases sitting between them. The CDR3 is CSAREGARNTEAFF. CDR3 DNA: TGCAGTGCTAGAGAAGGGGCCCGGAACACTGAAGCTTTCTTT.

This clonotype was picked up a small number of times. In DNA form, the CDR3 reads TGTGCCTGGCGATTTGGGGGGGAGGGCTATGGCTACACCTTC. This translates into CAWRFGGEGYGYTF. The chain links TRBV30 to TRBJ1-2, with D possibly being TRBD1 (5 bases). Germline V lookup: CDR1 GTSNPN, CDR2 SVGIG (reference sequence). This CDR3 has 14 residues. The ends were cut back, 5 bases at V and 4 bases at J, with 17 bases in the middle.

This clonotype was detected ten times or more. This chain joins TRBV24-1 and TRBJ2-5; 9 positions match TRBD2. The CDR3 spans 14 residues. Germline V gene sequence: CDR1 KGHDR, CDR2 SFDVKD. With V trimmed by 7 bases and J by 3 bases, 5 bases remained unmatched. CDR3: CATSATSGKETQYF. The CDR3 DNA is TGTGCCACCAGCGCGACTAGCGGAAAAGAGACCCAGTACTTC.

Points on this clonotype: It may be a read error: a sequence one base away is much more abundant. V is TRBV2 and J is TRBJ2-7; D ambiguous. Trimming left V 6 bases short and J 2 bases short, with 11 bases between. The CDR3 spans 13 residues. Germline-derived CDR1 and CDR2 are SNHLY and FYNNEI. CDR3 nucleotide sequence: TGTGCCAGCAGATACAGCACTACCTACGAGCAGTACTTC. This translates into CASRYSTTYEQYF.

This rearrangement joins TRBV7-9 to TRBJ1-1; TRBD1 agrees at 7 bases. This CDR3 has 15 amino acids. CDR1 and CDR2 from the germline V gene are SEHNR and FQNEAQ (reference sequence). J lost 1 base, V lost 5 bases, and 7 bases had no gene match. The CDR3 reads CASSIYRGWNTEAFF. In nucleotides, the CDR3 is TGTGCCAGCAGCATCTACAGGGGATGGAACACTGAAGCTTTCTTT.

The V and J genes are TRBV24-1 and TRBJ2-3, with TRBD2 as a possible D gene (5 bases). Germline V gene data show CDR1 as KGHDR and CDR2 as SFDVKD. V was cut by 4 bases and J by 0 bases, with 19 bases left in between. This CDR3 region has 18 residues. The CDR3 coding sequence is TGTGCCACCAGTGAAGGTCCCCTAGACCTAGCTAGCACAGATACGCAGTATTTT. It yields the protein CATSEGPLDLASTDTQYF.

The count of this clonotype is one. A much larger clone lies a single base off, so this may be a read error. This chain links TRBV6-2 or TRBV6-3 with TRBJ2-5; D is unclear. Germline CDR1 is MNHEY and CDR2 is SVGEGT. The CDR3 consists of 12 residues. The CDR3 protein is CPSNRWGETQYF. DNA for the CDR3: TGTCCCAGCAACCGATGGGGAGAGACCCAGTACTTC.

This clonotype was picked up many times. The chain uses TRBV2 and TRBJ1-1, with D tentatively TRBD1 (6 bases). The CDR3 has 13 residues. Germline assignment: CDR1 SNHLY and CDR2 FYNNEI. The germline V and J ends were trimmed by 7 bases and 3 bases, with 12 bases remaining between them. The CDR3 DNA follows: TGTGCCAGCACCGGGGGGGCAGACACTGAAGCTTTCTTT. It specifies CASTGGADTEAFF.